This T cell receptor (beta chain) comes out of a study of T cell clonotyping in hematopoietic cell transplantation. General study findings and limits: No sorting was done, leaving CD4 and CD8 contributions mixed. Recipient TCR diversity dropped after transplant; expanded clonotypes rose from day 30 to 180.

This sample's time point: recipient sample about 28 days before transplant, after cytoreduction. Looked up from germline, CDR1 is SEHNR and CDR2 is FQNEAQ (reference sequence). The CDR3 is made up of 14 amino acids. The V segment lost 5 bases and the J segment 2 bases; nucleotides outside the gene matches: 6. As for this clone: The antigen is unknown.

Data came from immunoSEQ multiplex PCR; TCRdb stores just in-frame clones and leaves some out. The sample lists roughly 24,000 clones, around 83% occurring once. This clonotype originated in a woman aged 60 to 75 with acute myeloid leukemia. Some clones in this sample may be carry-over from other donors' samples. The specimen comprised peripheral blood mononuclear cells, sampled before stem cell transplant. The chain carries TRBV7-9 and TRBJ2-7; 7 nucleotides align to TRBD1. CDR3 sequence: CASSRGDRAYEQYF. CDR3 bases: TGTGCCAGCAGCCGAGGGGACAGAGCCTACGAGCAGTACTTC.